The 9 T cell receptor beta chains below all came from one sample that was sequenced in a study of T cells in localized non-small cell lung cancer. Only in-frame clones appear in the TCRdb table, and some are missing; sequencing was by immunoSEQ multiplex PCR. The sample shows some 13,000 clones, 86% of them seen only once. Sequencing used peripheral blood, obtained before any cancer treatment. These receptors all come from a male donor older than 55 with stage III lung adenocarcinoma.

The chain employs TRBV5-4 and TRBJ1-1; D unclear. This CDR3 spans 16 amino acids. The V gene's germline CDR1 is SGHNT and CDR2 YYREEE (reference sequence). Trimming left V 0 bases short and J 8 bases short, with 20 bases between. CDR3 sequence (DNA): TGTGCCAGCAGCTTGGGAACCGCGAGGTCCCTGTTAGAAGCTTTCTTT. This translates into CASSLGTARSLLEAFF.

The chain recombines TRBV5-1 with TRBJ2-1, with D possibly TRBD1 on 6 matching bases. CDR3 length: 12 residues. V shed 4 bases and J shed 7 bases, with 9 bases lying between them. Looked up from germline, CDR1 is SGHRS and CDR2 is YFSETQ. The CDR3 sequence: CASSPQGNEQFF. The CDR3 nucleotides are TGCGCCAGCAGCCCTCAGGGGAATGAGCAGTTCTTC.

CDR3 in amino acids: CASSAEMGAYEQYF. CDR3 bases: TGTGCCAGCAGCGCGGAGATGGGGGCCTACGAGCAGTACTTC. The chain joins TRBV5-6 to TRBJ2-7, with D tentatively TRBD1 or TRBD2 (5 bases each). CDR3 size: 14 residues. V was trimmed by 4 bases and J by 2 bases, leaving 13 bases between them. The V gene's germline CDR1 is SGHDT and CDR2 YYEEEE.

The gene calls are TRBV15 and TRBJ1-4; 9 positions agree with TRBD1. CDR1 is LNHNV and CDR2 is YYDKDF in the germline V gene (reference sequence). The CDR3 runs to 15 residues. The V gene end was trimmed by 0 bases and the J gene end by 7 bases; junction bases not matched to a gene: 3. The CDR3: CATSREQGAGEKLFF. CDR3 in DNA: TGTGCCACCAGCAGAGAACAGGGGGCTGGTGAAAAACTGTTTTTT. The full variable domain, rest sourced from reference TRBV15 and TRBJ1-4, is DAMVIQNPRYQVTQFGKPVTLSCSQTLNHNVMYWYQQKSSQAPKLLFHYYDKDFNNEADTPDNFQSRRPNTSFCFLDIRSPGLGDTAMYLCATSREQGAGEKLFFGSGTQLSVL.

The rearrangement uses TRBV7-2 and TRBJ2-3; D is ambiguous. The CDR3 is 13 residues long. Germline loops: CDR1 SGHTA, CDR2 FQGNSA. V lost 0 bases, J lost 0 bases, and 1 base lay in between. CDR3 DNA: TGTGCCAGCAGCTTAGCGAGCACAGATACGCAGTATTTT. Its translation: CASSLASTDTQYF.

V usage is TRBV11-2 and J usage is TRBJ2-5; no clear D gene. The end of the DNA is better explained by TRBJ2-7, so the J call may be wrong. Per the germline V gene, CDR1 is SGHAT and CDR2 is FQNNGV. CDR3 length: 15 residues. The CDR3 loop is CASSLNNGAAYEQYF. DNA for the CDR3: TGTGCCAGCAGCTTAAACAACGGTGCCGCCTACGAGCAGTACTTC.

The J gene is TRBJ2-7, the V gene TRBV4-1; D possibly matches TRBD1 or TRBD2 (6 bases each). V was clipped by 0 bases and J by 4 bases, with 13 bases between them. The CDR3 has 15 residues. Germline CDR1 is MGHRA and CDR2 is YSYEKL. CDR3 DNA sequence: TGCGCCAGCAGCCAAGAGGGGCAGGGGAGGTACGAGCAGTACTTC. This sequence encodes CASSQEGQGRYEQYF.

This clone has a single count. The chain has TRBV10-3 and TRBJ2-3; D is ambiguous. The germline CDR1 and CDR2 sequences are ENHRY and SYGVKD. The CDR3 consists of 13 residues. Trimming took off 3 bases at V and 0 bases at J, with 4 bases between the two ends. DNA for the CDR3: TGTGCCATCAGTGACGGGAGCACAGATACGCAGTATTTT. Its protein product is CAISDGSTDTQYF.

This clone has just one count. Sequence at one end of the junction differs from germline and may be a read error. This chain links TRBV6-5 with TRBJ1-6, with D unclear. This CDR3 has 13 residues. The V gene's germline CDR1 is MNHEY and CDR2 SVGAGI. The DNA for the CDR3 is TGTGCCAGCAGTGCCCGTATTAATTCTCCCCTCCACTTT. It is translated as CASSARINSPLHF.